Each of the 8 T cell receptor beta chains below was sequenced from the same sample in a study of blood T cell repertoires in COVID-19. Here immunoSEQ multiplex PCR was the method, and the copy in TCRdb shows in-frame clones only, minus some. The table includes some 170,000 clones, 82% detected once. Sequenced sample: peripheral blood. These receptors were collected from an older woman with acute or convalescent COVID-19.

V and J are TRBV28 and TRBJ1-5; D might be TRBD1 (5 bases). Germline V gene data show CDR1 as MDHEN and CDR2 as SYDVKM. Trimming took 5 bases from V and 3 from J, leaving 8 bases between them. This CDR3 comprises 13 residues. The CDR3 sequence is CASSPGVNQPQHF. The CDR3 nucleotides are TGTGCCAGCAGTCCGGGGGTCAATCAGCCCCAGCATTTT.

The V gene is TRBV12-3 or TRBV12-4, the J gene TRBJ1-6; perhaps TRBD1 as D (6 bases). The length of the CDR3 is 12 residues. V lost 0 bases to trimming and J lost 17 bases, with 11 bases between them. The CDR3 spells CASSLAPGAVHF. The CDR3 region has the DNA TGTGCCAGCAGTTTAGCGCCAGGGGCCGTCCACTTT.

The rearrangement joins TRBV6-5 to TRBJ1-6; 8 bases agree with TRBD1. This CDR3 comprises 16 residues. V was pared by 4 bases and J by 7 bases, with 9 bases of the junction left unmatched. From germline, CDR1 is MNHEY and CDR2 SVGAGI. This chain's CDR3 is CASSSYGQGGNSPLHF. The CDR3 DNA reads TGTGCCAGCAGTTCATACGGACAGGGAGGGAATTCACCCCTCCACTTT.

CDR3 amino acids: CASSYYGLSGEQYF. DNA of the CDR3: TGTGCCAGCAGTTACTATGGGCTCTCCGGCGAGCAGTACTTC. The chain is built from TRBV6-2 or TRBV6-3 and TRBJ2-7, with no clear D. Germline CDR1 is MNHEY and CDR2 is SVGEGT. The V end lost 1 base, the J end lost 6 bases, and 13 bases lay between the germline ends. This CDR3 region has 14 residues.

The V call is TRBV28, the J call TRBJ1-2; 9 positions agree with TRBD1. Looked up from germline, CDR1 is MDHEN and CDR2 is SYDVKM. After removal of 3 bases from V and 4 bases from J, the junction contained 6 bases not matched to a gene. This CDR3 has 15 amino acids. CDR3 residues: CASSFLQGAIYGYTF. In DNA, the CDR3 is TGTGCCAGCAGTTTTCTACAGGGGGCCATCTATGGCTACACCTTC.

The chain uses TRBV6-5 and TRBJ1-5; weak D call: TRBD1 (6 bases). CDR3 size: 14 residues. Trimming removed 6 bases from V and 0 bases from J, with 9 bases in between. Looked up from germline, CDR1 is MNHEY and CDR2 is SVGAGI. The CDR3 DNA is TGTGCCAGCAGCCCACAGGGTAGCAATCAGCCCCAGCATTTT. Protein: CASSPQGSNQPQHF.

This clone was found a few times. The chain uses TRBV6-5 and TRBJ1-2; maybe TRBD1 (6 bases). From germline, CDR1 is MNHEY and CDR2 SVGAGI. Trimming cost V 5 bases and J 5 bases, with 12 bases left between them. The CDR3 is 13 amino acids. As DNA, the CDR3 is TGTGCCAGCAGTCGACAGGCCACGTATGGCTACACCTTC. Amino acids: CASSRQATYGYTF.

The chain links TRBV28 to TRBJ2-7, with 8 bases aligning to TRBD1. The CDR3 runs to 14 residues. V dropped 0 bases and J dropped 6; count of bases not matched to a gene: 4. Germline V CDR1 and CDR2: MDHEN, SYDVKM. In DNA form, the CDR3 reads TGTGCCAGCAGTTTATGGCAGGGGGCACGCGAGCAGTACTTC. It is translated as CASSLWQGAREQYF.